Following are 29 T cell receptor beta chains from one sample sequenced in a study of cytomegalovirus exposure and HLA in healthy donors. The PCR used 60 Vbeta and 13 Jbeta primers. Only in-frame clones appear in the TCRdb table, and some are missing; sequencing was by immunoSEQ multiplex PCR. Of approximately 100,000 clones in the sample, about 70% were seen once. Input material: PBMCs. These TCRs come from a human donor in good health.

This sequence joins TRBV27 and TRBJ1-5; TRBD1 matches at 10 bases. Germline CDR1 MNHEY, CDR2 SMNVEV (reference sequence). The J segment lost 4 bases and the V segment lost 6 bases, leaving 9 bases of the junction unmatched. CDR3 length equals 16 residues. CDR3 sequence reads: CASRGGQGSVNQPQHF. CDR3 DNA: TGTGCCAGCAGGGGGGGACAGGGGAGTGTAAATCAGCCCCAGCATTTT.

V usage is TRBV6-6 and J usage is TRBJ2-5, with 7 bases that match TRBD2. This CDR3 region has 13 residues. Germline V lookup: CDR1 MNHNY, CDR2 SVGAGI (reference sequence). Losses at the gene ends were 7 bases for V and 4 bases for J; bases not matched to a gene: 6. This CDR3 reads CASKGGSAETQYF. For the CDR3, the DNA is TGTGCCAGCAAGGGCGGGAGTGCAGAGACCCAGTACTTC.

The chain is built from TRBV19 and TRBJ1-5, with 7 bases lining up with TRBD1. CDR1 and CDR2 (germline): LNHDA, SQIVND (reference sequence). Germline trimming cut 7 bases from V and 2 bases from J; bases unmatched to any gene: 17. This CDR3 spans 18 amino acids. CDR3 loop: CASKTSTGQGMGNQPQHF. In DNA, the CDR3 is TGTGCCAGTAAAACCTCGACAGGGCAGGGGATGGGCAATCAGCCCCAGCATTTT.

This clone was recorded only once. CDR3 bases: TGCGCCAGCAGCCAAGATCCTAGCGGGGGTTCAACAGATACGCAGTATTTT. Translation gives CASSQDPSGGSTDTQYF. The chain is built from TRBV4-1 and TRBJ2-3; the match to TRBD2 covers 10 bases. The V segment lost 0 bases and the J segment 3 bases; nucleotides outside the gene matches: 6. CDR3 size: 17 residues. Germline lookup yields CDR1 MGHRA and CDR2 YSYEKL.

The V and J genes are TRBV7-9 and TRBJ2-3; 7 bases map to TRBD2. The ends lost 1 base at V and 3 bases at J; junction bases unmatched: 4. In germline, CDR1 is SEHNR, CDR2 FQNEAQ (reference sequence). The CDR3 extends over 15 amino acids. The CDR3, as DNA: TGTGCCAGCAGCTTAGACCGGACTAGGACAGATACGCAGTATTTT. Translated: CASSLDRTRTDTQYF.

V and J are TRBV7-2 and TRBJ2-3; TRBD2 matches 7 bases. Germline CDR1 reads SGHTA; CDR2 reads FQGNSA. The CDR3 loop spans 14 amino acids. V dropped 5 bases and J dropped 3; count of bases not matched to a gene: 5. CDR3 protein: CASSLWGGTDTQYF. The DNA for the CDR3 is TGTGCCAGCAGCCTCTGGGGGGGGACAGATACGCAGTATTTT.

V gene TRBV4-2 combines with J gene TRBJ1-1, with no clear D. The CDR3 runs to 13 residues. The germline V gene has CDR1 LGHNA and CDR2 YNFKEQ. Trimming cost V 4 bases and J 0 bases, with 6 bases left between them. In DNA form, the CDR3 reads TGTGCCAGCAGCCCCCTAATGAACACTGAAGCTTTCTTT. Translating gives CASSPLMNTEAFF.

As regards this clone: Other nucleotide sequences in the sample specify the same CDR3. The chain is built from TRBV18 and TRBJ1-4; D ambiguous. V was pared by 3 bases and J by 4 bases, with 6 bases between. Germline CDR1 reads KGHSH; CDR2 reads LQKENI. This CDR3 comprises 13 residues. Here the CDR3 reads CASSPGLNEKLFF. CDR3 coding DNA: TGTGCCAGCTCACCTGGACTTAATGAAAAACTGTTTTTT.

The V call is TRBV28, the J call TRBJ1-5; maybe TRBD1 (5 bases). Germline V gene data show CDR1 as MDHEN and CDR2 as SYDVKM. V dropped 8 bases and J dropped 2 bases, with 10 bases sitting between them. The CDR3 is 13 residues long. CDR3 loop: CASLGARNQPQHF. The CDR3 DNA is TGTGCCAGCCTAGGGGCGCGCAATCAGCCCCAGCATTTT.

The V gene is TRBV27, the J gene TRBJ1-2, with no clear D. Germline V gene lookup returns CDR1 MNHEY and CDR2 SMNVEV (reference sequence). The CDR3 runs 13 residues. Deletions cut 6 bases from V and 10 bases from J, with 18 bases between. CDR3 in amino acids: CASRGPGIIDYTF. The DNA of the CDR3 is TGTGCCAGCAGAGGTCCGGGGATTATCGACTACACCTTC.

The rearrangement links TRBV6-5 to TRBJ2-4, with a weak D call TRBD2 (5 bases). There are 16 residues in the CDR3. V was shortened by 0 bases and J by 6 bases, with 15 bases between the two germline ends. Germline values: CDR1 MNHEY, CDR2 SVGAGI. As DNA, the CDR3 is TGTGCCAGCAGTTACTCTACGGCTGCGGCGGGAAACATTCAGTACTTC. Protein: CASSYSTAAAGNIQYF.

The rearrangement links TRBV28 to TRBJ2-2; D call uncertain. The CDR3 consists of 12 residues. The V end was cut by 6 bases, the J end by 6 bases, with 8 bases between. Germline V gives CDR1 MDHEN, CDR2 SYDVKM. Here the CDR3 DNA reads TGTGCCAGCAGGCGTAACGCCGGGGAGCTGTTTTTT. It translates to CASRRNAGELFF.

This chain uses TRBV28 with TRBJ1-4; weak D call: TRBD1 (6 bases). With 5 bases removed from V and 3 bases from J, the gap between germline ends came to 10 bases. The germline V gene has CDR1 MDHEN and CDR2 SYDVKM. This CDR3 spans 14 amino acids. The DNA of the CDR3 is TGTGCCAGCAGTCCCCCAGGGGCTAATGAAAAACTGTTTTTT. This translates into CASSPPGANEKLFF.

In nucleotides, the CDR3 is TGCGCCAGCAGCCAAGGGGGCCCTCCACAAGAGACCCAGTACTTC. Its translation is CASSQGGPPQETQYF. This sequence joins TRBV4-1 and TRBJ2-5; weak D call: TRBD1 (5 bases). The CDR3 has 15 amino acids. CDR1 MGHRA and CDR2 YSYEKL come from the germline V gene. The ends were cut back, 1 base at V and 2 bases at J, with 11 bases in the middle.

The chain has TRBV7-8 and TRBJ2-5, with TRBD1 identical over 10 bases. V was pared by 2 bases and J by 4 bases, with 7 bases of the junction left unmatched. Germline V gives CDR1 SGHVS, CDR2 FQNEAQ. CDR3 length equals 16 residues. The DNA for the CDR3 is TGTGCCAGCAGCTTAAGGGGACAGGGGCCATCAGAGACCCAGTACTTC. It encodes CASSLRGQGPSETQYF.

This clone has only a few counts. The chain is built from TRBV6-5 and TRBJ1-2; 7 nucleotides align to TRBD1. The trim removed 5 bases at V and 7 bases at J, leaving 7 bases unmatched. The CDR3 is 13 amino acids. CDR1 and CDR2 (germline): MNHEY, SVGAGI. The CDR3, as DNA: TGTGCCAGCAGTCCCCCGACAGGGTTTGGCTACACCTTC. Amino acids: CASSPPTGFGYTF.

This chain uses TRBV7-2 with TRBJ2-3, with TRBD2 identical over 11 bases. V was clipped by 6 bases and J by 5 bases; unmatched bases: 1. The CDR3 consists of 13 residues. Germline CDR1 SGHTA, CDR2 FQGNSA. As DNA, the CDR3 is TGTGCCAGCAGTAGCGGGAGGGGAGATACGCAGTATTTT. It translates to CASSSGRGDTQYF.

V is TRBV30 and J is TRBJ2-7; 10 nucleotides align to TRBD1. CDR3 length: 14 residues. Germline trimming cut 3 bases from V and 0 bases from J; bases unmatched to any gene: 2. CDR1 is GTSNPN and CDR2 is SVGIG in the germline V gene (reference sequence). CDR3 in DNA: TGTGCCTGGAGGGGGACAGGGGACTCCTACGAGCAGTACTTC. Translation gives CAWRGTGDSYEQYF.

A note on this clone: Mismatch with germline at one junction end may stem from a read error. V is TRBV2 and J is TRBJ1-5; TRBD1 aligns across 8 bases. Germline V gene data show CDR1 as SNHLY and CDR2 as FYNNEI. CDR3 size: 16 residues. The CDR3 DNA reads TGTGCCAGCAGTGTCCAGGGGGCTATTAGCGATCAGCCCCAGCATTTT. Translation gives CASSVQGAISDQPQHF.

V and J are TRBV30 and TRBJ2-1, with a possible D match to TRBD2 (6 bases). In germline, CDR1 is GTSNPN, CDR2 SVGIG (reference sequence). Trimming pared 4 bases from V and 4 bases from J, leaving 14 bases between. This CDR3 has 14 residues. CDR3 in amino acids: CAWTRGNKYNEQFF. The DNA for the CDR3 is TGTGCCTGGACCCGGGGGAATAAATACAATGAGCAGTTCTTC.

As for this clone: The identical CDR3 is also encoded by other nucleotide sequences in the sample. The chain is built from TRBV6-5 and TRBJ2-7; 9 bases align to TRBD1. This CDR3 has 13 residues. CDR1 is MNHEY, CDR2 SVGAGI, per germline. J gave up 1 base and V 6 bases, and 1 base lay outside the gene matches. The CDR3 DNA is TGTGCCAGCAGGACAGGGGGGTCCTACGAGCAGTACTTC. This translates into CASRTGGSYEQYF.

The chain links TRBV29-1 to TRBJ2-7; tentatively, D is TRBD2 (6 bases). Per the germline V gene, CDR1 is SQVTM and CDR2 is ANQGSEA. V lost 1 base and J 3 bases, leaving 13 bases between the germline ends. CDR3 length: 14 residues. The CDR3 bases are TGCAGCGTTGAAGGTGCGGGATCGGGCTACGAGCAGTACTTC. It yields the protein CSVEGAGSGYEQYF.

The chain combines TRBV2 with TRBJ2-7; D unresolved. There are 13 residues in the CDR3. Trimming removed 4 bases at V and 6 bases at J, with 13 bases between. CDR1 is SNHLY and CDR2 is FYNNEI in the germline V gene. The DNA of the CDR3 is TGTGCCAGCAGTGTGGAACAGATGGCCGAGCAGTACTTC. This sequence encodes CASSVEQMAEQYF. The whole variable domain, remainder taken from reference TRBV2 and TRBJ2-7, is EPEVTQTPSHQVTQMGQEVILRCVPISNHLYFYWYRQILGQKVEFLVSFYNNEISEKSEIFDDQFSVERPDGSNFTLKIRSTKLEDSAMYFCASSVEQMAEQYFGPGTRLTVT.

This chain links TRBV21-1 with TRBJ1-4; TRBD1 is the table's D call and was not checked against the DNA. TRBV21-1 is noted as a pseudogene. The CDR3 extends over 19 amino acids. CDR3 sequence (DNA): TGTGCCAGCACCCAGAGGTCCGGGACAGAAGATGCAACTAATGAAAAACTGTTTTTT. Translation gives CASTQRSGTEDATNEKLFF.

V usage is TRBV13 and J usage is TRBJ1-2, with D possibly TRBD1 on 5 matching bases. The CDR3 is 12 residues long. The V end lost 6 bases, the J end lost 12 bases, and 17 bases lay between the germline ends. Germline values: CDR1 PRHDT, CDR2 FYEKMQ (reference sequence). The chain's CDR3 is CASRLRGGENTF. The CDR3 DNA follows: TGTGCCAGCAGGCTAAGGGGAGGGGAGAACACCTTC.

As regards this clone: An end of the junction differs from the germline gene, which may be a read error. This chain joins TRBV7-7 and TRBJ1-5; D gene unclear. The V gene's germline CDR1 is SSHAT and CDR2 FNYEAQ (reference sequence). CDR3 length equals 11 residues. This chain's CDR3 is CASSHNQPQHF. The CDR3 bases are TGTGCTAGCAGCCACAATCAGCCCCAGCATTTT.

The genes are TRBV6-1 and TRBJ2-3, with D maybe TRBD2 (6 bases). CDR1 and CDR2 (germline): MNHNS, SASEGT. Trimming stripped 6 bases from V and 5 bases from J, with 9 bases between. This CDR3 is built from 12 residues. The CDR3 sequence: CASSTEGDTQYF. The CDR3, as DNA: TGTGCCAGCAGCACGGAGGGAGATACGCAGTATTTT.

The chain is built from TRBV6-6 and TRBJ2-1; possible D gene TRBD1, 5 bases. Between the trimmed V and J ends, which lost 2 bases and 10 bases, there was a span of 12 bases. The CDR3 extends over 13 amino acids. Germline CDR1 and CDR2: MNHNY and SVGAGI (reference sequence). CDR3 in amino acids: CASSYTRDWEQFF. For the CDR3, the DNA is TGTGCCAGCAGTTACACCAGGGATTGGGAGCAGTTCTTC.

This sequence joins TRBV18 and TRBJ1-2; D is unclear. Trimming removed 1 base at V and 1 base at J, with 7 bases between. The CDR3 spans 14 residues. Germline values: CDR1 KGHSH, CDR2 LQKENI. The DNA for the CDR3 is TGTGCCAGCTCACCACAGAGTATTAACTATGGCTACACCTTC. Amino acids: CASSPQSINYGYTF.